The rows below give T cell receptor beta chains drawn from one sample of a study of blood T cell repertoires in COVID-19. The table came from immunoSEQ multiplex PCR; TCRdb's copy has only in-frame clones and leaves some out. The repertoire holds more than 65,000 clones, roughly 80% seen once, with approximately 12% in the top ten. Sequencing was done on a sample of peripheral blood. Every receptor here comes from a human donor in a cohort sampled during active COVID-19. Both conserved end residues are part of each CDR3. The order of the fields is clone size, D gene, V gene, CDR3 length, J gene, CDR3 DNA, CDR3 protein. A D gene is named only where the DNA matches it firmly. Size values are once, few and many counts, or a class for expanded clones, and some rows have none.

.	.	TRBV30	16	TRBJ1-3	TGTGCCTGGAGTGTAGGGAGGCCGAGCTCTGGAAACACCATATATTTT	CAWSVGRPSSGNTIYF
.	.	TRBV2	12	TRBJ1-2	TGTGCCAGTCGACAGCAGGACTATGGCTACACCTTC	CASRQQDYGYTF
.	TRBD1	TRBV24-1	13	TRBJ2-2	TGTGCCACCACCACAGGGGAAACCGGGGAGCTGTTTTTT	CATTTGETGELFF
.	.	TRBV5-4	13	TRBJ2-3	TGTGCCAGCAGCTTGCCAAGCACAGATACGCAGTATTTT	CASSLPSTDTQYF
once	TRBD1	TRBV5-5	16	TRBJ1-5	TGTGCCAGCAGCCCCAGCCGGGACAGAATTAATCAGCCCCAGCATTTT	CASSPSRDRINQPQHF
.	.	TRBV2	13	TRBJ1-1	TGTGCCAGCAGATTATACTTGAACACTGAAGCTTTCTTT	CASRLYLNTEAFF
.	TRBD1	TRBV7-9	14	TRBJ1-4	TGTGCCAGCAGCGTCGACAGGGGGAGTGAAAAACTGTTTTTT	CASSVDRGSEKLFF
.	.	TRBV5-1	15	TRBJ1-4	TGCGCCAGCAGCTTGGATGTTGGTCAGGGGATGAAACTGTTTTTT	CASSLDVGQGMKLFF
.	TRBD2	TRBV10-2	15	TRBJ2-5	TGCGCCAGCACTCGCGTTAGCGGGGCCCAAGAGACCCAGTACTTC	CASTRVSGAQETQYF
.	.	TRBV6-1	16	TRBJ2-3	TGTGCCAGCAGTGCTGACCGACCGGGGGGCACAGATACGCAGTATTTT	CASSADRPGGTDTQYF
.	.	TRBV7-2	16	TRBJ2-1	TGTGCCAGCAGCTCCGGCGGGGGCTACGGGGACAATGAGCAGTTCTTC	CASSSGGGYGDNEQFF
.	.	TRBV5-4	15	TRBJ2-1	TGTGCCAGCAGCTTTGGAGGGAGAAATTACAATGAGCAGTTCTTC	CASSFGGRNYNEQFF
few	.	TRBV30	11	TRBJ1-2	TGTGCCTGGACAGGGCTTCGGGGCTACACCTTC	CAWTGLRGYTF
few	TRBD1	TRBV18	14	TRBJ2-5	TGTGCCAGCTCAGCCCCGACAGGGGAAGAGACCCAGTACTTC	CASSAPTGEETQYF
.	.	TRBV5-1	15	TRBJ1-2	TGCGCCAGCAGTCCGAGGAGGGGCCGGGACTATGGCTACACCTTC	CASSPRRGRDYGYTF
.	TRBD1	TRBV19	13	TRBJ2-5	TGTGCCAGTAGCGGGACAGTTAAAGAGACCCAGTACTTC	CASSGTVKETQYF
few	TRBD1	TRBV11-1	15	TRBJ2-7	TGTGCCAGCAGCTTAGCGGACAGGGGCTCCTACGAGCAGTACTTC	CASSLADRGSYEQYF
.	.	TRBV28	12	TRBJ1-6	TGTGCCAGCAGTTTCCTCGATTCACCCCTCCACTTT	CASSFLDSPLHF
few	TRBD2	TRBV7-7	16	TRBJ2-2	TGTGCTAGCAGCTTGGCCCTAGCGGCTAACACCGGGGAGCTGTTTTTT	CASSLALAANTGELFF
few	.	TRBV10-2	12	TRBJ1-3	TGCGCCAGCAGTGAGTTAGCGGACACCATATATTTT	CASSELADTIYF
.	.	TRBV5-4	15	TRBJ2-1	TGTGCCAGCAGCCAAAGCGCTACCAATTACAATGAGCAGTTCTTC	CASSQSATNYNEQFF
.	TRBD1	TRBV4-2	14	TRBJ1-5	TGTGCCAGCAGCCCGGGACAGAGCAATCAGCCCCAGCATTTT	CASSPGQSNQPQHF
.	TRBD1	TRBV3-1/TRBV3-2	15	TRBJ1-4	TGTGCCAGCAGCCAATACGGGACAGGGGGAGAAAAACTGTTTTTT	CASSQYGTGGEKLFF
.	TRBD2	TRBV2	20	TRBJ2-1	TGTGCCAGCAGTGAAAGGTCGGCGGCTAGCGGGGGGCTCAGACACAATGAGCAGTTCTTC	CASSERSAASGGLRHNEQFF
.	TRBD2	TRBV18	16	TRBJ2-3	TGTGCCAGCTCCGGGACTAGCGGGAACCCCACAGATACGCAGTATTTT	CASSGTSGNPTDTQYF
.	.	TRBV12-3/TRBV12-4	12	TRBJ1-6	TGTGCCAGCAGTTTGGAGGTTTCACCCCTCCACTTT	CASSLEVSPLHF
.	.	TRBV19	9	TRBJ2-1	TGTGCCACAGGGCCGGAGCAGTTCTTC	CATGPEQFF
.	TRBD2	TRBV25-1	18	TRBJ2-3	TGTGCCAGCAGTGACTGGGGACTAGCGGGCCCCAGCACAGATACGCAGTATTTT	CASSDWGLAGPSTDTQYF
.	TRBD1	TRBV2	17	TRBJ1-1	TGTGCCAGCATTAGTTCCCCAGGACAGGTGGGGAACACTGAAGCTTTCTTT	CASISSPGQVGNTEAFF
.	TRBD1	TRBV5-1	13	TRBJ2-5	TGCGCCAGCAGTTTACAGGGGCGAGAGACCCAGTACTTC	CASSLQGRETQYF
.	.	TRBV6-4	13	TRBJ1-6	TGTGCCAGCAGTGCCAACATTAATTCACCCCTCCACTTT	CASSANINSPLHF
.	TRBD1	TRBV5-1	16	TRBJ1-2	TGCGCCAGCAGCTCATATGGGGGGACAGGGGTATCTGGCTACACCTTC	CASSSYGGTGVSGYTF
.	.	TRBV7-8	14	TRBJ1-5	TGTGCCAGCAGCTTGGACAGCAGCAATCAGCCCCAGCATTTT	CASSLDSSNQPQHF
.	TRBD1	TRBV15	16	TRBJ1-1	TGTGCCACCAGCAGAGGAACAGACAGGGCGGGAACTGAAGCTTTCTTT	CATSRGTDRAGTEAFF
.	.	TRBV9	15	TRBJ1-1	TGTGCCAGCAGCGTAGGATGGGCACCGAACACTGAAGCTTTCTTT	CASSVGWAPNTEAFF
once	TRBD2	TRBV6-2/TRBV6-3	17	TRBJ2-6	TGTGCCAGCAGTTACGGGACTAGCGTCTCTGGGGCCAACGTCCTGACTTTC	CASSYGTSVSGANVLTF
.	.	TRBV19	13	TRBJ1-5	TGTGCCAGTAGTAACACAGGAGAAGTGCCCCAGCATTTT	CASSNTGEVPQHF
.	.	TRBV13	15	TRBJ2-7	TGTGCCAGCAGCTTAGGACTGGCGGGTAGGTACGAGCAGTACTTC	CASSLGLAGRYEQYF
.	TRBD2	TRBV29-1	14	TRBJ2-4	TGCAGCGTTGGGGGACTAGCGGAGCAAAACATTCAGTACTTC	CSVGGLAEQNIQYF
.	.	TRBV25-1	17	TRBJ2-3	TGTGCCAGCAGTGAATTAAGCTGTCTTCCCTCGGGAGATACGCAGTATTTT	CASSELSCLPSGDTQYF
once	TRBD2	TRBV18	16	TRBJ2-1	TGTGCCAGCTCACCACGGGAGCGGGGGGGCTCCAATGAGCAGTTCTTC	CASSPRERGGSNEQFF
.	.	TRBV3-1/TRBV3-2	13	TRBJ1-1	TGTGCCAGCAGCCAAACTTACAACACTGAAGCTTTCTTT	CASSQTYNTEAFF
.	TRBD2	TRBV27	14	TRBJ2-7	TGTGCCAGCAGATCTAGCGGGGGGGCTCGCGAGCAGTACTTC	CASRSSGGAREQYF
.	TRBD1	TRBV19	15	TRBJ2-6	TGTGCCAGTACCGCGACAGGGGCTGGGGCCAACGTCCTGACTTTC	CASTATGAGANVLTF
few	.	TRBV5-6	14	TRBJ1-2	TGTGCCAGCAGCACCCCGGAGGCGGTATACGGCTACACCTTC	CASSTPEAVYGYTF
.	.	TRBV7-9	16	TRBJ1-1	TGTGCCAGCAGCTTAGTCTTCGGGGGTTTGAACACTGAAGCTTTCTTT	CASSLVFGGLNTEAFF
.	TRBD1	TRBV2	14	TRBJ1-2	TGTGCCAGCAGTGTGGACAGGGGGTACTATGGCTACACCTTC	CASSVDRGYYGYTF
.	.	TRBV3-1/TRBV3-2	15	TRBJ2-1	TGTGCCAGCAGCCAGGGGGGAGGCTCCTACAATGAGCAGTTCTTC	CASSQGGGSYNEQFF
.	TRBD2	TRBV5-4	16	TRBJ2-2	TGTGCCAGCAGCTCCCGACTAGCGGAGAACACCGGGGAGCTGTTTTTT	CASSSRLAENTGELFF